This TCR beta chain came from a study of control samples from healthy donors and cancer patients. Clones were sequenced by immunoSEQ multiplex PCR, and TCRdb holds only the in-frame ones, with some missing. Seen here are tens of thousands of clones, 93% observed once, and the top ten hold approximately 1.5%. The CDR3 is made up of 14 amino acids. Trimming removed 2 bases from V and 8 bases from J; junction bases left unmatched: 4. Germline-derived CDR1 and CDR2 are MNHNS and SASEGT. The V call is TRBV6-1, the J call TRBJ1-5, with 9 bases matching TRBD1. This clonotype originated in a woman aged 25 to 45 in good health. The sample taken for sequencing was blood. The CDR3 loop is CASSERDRAKPQHF. CDR3 sequence (DNA): TGTGCCAGCAGTGAAAGGGACAGGGCAAAGCCCCAGCATTTT.